Reported below is one TCR beta chain. Its antigen is not identified. Construction of the TCRbeta library involved unique molecular identifiers. TCRdb re-analysed the PCR reads in MiXCR, keeping a single row per CDR3 protein. The data show about 980,000 distinct CDR3 sequences, about 29% seen once. V shed 6 bases and J shed 0 bases, with 17 bases lying between them. CDR3 length equals 17 residues. Germline V CDR1 and CDR2: KGHSH, LQKENI. The source of the sample is a study of T-cell reconstitution after alpha-beta-depleted transplantation in children. Findings and limits, study-wide: One year after transplant, T-cell counts and diversity came mostly from newly produced T cells. About two months after transplant, alpha-beta T cells reportedly came from several hundred expanded graft clones. Diversity of TCRbeta at day 60 was high in some patients, arising from surviving recipient T cells and thymic progenitors.

This chain links TRBV18 with TRBJ2-2; tentative D call: TRBD1 (6 bases). Sequencing used PBMCs, mostly from graft donor cells, obtained 360 days after TCRalphabeta/CD19-depleted stem cell transplant. This TCR was recovered from a boy less than two years old who had a stem cell transplant for SCID, so the T cells may come from the graft donor. The CDR3 coding sequence is TGTGCCAGCTCTACGACGGACAGAGAGGCGAACACCGGGGAGCTGTTTTTT. It translates to CASSTTDREANTGELFF.